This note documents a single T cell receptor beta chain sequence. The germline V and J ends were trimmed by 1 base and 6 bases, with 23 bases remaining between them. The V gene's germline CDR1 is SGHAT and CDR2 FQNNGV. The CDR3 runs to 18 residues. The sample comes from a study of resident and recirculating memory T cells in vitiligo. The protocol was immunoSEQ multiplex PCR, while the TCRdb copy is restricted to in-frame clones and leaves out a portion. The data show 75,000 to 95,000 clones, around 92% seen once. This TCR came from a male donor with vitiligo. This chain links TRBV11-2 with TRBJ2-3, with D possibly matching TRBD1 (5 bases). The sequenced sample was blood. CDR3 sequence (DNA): TGTGCCAGCAGCTTAGCCCCGATCGTATGGGGCGCATCGGATACGCAGTATTTT. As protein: CASSLAPIVWGASDTQYF.